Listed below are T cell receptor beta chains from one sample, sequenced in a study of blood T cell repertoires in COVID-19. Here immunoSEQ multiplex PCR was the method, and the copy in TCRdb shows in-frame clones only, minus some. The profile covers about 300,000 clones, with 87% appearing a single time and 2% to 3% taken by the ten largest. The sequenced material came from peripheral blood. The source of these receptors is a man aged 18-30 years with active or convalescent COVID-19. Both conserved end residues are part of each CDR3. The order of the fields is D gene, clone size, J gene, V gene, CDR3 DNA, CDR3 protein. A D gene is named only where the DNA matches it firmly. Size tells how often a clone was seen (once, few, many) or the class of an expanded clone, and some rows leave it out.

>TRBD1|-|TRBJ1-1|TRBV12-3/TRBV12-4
TGTGCCAGCAGGCGTGGGACAGTCACTGAAGCTTTCTTT
CASRRGTVTEAFF
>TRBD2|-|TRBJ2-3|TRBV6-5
TGTGCCAGCAGTTTCCTAGCGGGAGTATCAGATACGCAGTATTTT
CASSFLAGVSDTQYF
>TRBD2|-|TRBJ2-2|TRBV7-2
TGTGCCAGCAGGTCACTAGCGGGGGGGCCCGGGGAGCTGTTTTTT
CASRSLAGGPGELFF
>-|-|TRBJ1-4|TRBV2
TGTGCCAGCTCCCTTCCTCCGGGAGAAAAACTGTTTTTT
CASSLPPGEKLFF
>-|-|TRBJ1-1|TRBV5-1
TGCGCCAGCAGCGAGAATACAGGGCTCCCTGAAGCTTTCTTT
CASSENTGLPEAFF
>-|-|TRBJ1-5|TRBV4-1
TGCGCCAGCAGCCAAGTCCCCCGCCGGTTAGATCAGCCCCAGCATTTT
CASSQVPRRLDQPQHF
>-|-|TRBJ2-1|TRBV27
TGTGCCAGCAGTAGAACAGGAAGGTTTAACAATGAGCAGTTCTTC
CASSRTGRFNNEQFF
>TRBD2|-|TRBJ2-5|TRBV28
TGTGCCAGCAGTTTGCTAGCGGCACAAGAGACCCAGTACTTC
CASSLLAAQETQYF
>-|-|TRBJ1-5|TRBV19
TGTGCCAGTAGTACGAAATGGGGCCCATTAATACCCCAGCATTTT
CASSTKWGPLIPQHF
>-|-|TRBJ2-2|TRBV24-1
TGTGCCACCAGTGAGACAGCGAACACCGGGGAGCTGTTTTTT
CATSETANTGELFF
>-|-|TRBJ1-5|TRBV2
TGTGCCAGCAGTGATTGGGGAGGGGATAGCAATCAGCCCCAGCATTTT
CASSDWGGDSNQPQHF
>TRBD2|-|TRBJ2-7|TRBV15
TGTGCCACCAGCACCCAAAAGGCTAGCGGGAGTTGGTCCTACGAGCAGTACTTC
CATSTQKASGSWSYEQYF
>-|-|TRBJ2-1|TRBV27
TGTGCCACGCGAACAGGGCACAATGAGCAGTTCTTC
CATRTGHNEQFF
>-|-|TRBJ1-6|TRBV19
TGTGCCAGTAGTCCCTCGGGGGGAAGTCTCCATGGTTCACCCCTCCACTTT
CASSPSGGSLHGSPLHF
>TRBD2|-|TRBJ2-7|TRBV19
TGTGCCAGTCGCCCTAGCGGAGACTCCTACGAGCAGTACTTC
CASRPSGDSYEQYF
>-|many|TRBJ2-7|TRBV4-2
TGTGCCAGCAGCCAAGATTTGGACAGCTCCTACGAGCAGTACTTC
CASSQDLDSSYEQYF
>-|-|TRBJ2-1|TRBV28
TGTGCCAGCGTCTCAGTAAACTACAATGAGCAGTTCTTC
CASVSVNYNEQFF
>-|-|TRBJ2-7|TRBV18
TGTGCCAGCTCAGCCGGGACCTACGAGCAGTACTTC
CASSAGTYEQYF
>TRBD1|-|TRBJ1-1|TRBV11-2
TGTGCCAGCAGCTCAGACAGGGGGAGAGTAGCTTTCTTT
CASSSDRGRVAFF
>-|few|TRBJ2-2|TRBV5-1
TGCGCCAGCAGCCTCTACAGCGGGGAGCTGTTTTTT
CASSLYSGELFF
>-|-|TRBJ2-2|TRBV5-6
TGTGCCAGCAGCTTGGCCTCGGTAGCGGCGAGGACCGGGGAGCTGTTTTTT
CASSLASVAARTGELFF
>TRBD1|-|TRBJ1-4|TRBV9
TGTGCCAGCAGCCCCAGGGGGATTGCAACTAATGAAAAACTGTTTTTT
CASSPRGIATNEKLFF
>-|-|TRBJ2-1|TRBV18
TGTGCCAGCTCACCACCGAGCTCCTACAATGAGCAGTTCTTC
CASSPPSSYNEQFF
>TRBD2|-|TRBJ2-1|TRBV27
TGTGCCAGCAACCCCTTTGGAGCGGGAGGTGGGAATGAGCAGTTCTTC
CASNPFGAGGGNEQFF
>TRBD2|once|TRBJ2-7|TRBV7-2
TGTGCCAGCAGCTTATGGTCTAGCGGGGGTGCCTACGAGCAGTACTTC
CASSLWSSGGAYEQYF
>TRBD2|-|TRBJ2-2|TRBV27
TGTGCCAGCAGTTCCCTTTTAAGTAGCGGGATGAACACCGGGGAGCTGTTTTTT
CASSSLLSSGMNTGELFF